What follows is one T cell receptor (beta chain) and its context. Germline CDR1 and CDR2: LGHNA and YSLEER. V lost 3 bases and J 1 base, leaving 12 bases between the germline ends. The CDR3 runs to 15 residues. Sequenced by immunoSEQ multiplex PCR; TCRdb stores in-frame clones only, minus some. The sample has roughly 300,000 clones; around 87% are singletons. This sample was taken from a study of cytomegalovirus exposure and HLA in healthy donors. The chain uses TRBV4-3 and TRBJ1-1; tentative D call: TRBD1 (6 bases). What was sequenced was PBMCs. The TCR comes from a woman in her late teens or twenties in good health and CMV-seronegative. The CDR3 loop is CASSQHRASNTEAFF. CDR3 nucleotides: TGCGCCAGCAGCCAGCACAGGGCCTCGAACACTGAAGCTTTCTTT.